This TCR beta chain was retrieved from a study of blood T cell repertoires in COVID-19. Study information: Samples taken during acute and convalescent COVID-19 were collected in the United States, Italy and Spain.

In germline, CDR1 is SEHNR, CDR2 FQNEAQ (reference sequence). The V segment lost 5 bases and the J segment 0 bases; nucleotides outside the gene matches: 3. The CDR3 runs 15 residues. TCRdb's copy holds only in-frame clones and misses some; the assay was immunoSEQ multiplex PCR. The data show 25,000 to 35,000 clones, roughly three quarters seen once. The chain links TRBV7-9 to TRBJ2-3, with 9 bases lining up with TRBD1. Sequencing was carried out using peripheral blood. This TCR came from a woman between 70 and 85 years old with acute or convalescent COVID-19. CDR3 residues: CASSRTGASTDTQYF. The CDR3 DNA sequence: TGTGCCAGCAGCCGGACAGGGGCCAGCACAGATACGCAGTATTTT.